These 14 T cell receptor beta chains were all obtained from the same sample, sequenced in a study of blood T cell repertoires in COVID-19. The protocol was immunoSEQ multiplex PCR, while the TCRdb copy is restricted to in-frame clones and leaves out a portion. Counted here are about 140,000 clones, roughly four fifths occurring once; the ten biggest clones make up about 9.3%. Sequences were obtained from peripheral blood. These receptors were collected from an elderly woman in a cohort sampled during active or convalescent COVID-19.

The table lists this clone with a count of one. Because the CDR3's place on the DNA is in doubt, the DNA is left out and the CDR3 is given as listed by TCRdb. This chain's CDR3 is CASSFLAGNTEAFF. This chain uses TRBV6-5 with TRBJ1-1; whether TRBD1, the table's D call, matches the DNA was not checked. The CDR3 adds up to 14 amino acids, both ends counted. Germline V gene sequence: CDR1 MNHEY, CDR2 SVGAGI.

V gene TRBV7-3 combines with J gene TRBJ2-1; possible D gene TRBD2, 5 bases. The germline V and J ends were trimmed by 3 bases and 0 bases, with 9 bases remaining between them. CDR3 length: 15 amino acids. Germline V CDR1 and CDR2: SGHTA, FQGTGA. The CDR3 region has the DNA TGTGCCAGCAGCTTTCGGCGGGCCTCCTACAATGAGCAGTTCTTC. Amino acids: CASSFRRASYNEQFF. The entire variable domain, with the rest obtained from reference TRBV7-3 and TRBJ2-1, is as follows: GAGVSQTPSNKVTEKGKYVELRCDPISGHTALYWYRQSLGQGPEFLIYFQGTGAADDSGLPNDRFFAVRPEGSVSTLKIQRTERGDSAVYLCASSFRRASYNEQFFGPGTRLTVL.

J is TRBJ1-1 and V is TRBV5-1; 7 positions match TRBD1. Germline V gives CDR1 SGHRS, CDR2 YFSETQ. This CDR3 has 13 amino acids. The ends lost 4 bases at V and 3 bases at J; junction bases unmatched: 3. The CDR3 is CASSAGTDTEAFF. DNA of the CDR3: TGCGCCAGCAGCGCCGGGACAGACACTGAAGCTTTCTTT.

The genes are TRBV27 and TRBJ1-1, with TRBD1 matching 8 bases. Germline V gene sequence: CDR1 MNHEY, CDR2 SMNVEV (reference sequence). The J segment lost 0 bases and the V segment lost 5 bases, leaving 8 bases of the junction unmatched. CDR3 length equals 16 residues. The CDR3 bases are TGTGCCAGCAGTCCGAGACAGGGGATCATGAACACTGAAGCTTTCTTT. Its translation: CASSPRQGIMNTEAFF.

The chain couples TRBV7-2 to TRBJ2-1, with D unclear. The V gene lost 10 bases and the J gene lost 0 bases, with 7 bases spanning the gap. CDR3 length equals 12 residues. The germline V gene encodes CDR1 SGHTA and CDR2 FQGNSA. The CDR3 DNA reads TGTGCCACCCAGGTCTCCTACAATGAGCAGTTCTTC. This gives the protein CATQVSYNEQFF.

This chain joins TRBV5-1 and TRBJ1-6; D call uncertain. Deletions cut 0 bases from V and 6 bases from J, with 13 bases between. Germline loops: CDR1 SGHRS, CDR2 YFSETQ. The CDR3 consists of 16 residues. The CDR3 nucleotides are TGCGCCAGCAGCTTGGGGTCATCACAATCTAATTCACCCCTCCACTTT. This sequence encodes CASSLGSSQSNSPLHF. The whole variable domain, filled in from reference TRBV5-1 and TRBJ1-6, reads KAGVTQTPRYLIKTRGQQVTLSCSPISGHRSVSWYQQTPGQGLQFLFEYFSETQRNKGNFPGRFSGRQFSNSRSEMNVSTLELGDSALYLCASSLGSSQSNSPLHFGNGTRLTVT.

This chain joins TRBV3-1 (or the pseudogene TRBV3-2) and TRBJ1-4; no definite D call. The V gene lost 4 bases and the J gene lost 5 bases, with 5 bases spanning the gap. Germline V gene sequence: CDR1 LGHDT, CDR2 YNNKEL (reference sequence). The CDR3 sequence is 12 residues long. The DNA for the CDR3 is TGTGCCAGCAGCCTCCAGAATGAAAAACTGTTTTTT. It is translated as CASSLQNEKLFF.

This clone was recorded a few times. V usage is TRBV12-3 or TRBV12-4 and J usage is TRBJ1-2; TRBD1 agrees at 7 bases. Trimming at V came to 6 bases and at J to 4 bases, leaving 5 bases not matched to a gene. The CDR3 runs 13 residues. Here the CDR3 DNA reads TGTGCCAGCAGATCAGGGGGTGGCTATGGCTACACCTTC. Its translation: CASRSGGGYGYTF.

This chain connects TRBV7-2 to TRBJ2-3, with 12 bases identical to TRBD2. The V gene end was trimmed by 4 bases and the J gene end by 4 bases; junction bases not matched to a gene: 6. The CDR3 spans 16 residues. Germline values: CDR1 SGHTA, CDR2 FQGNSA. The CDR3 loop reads CASSYSSGGGPDTQYF. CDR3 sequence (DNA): TGTGCCAGCAGCTACTCTAGCGGGGGGGGCCCAGATACGCAGTATTTT.

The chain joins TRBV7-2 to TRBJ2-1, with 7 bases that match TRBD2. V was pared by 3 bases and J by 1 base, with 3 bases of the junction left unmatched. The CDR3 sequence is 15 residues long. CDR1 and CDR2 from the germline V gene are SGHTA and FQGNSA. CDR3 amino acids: CASSLERGSYNEQFF. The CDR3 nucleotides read TGTGCCAGCAGCTTGGAGCGGGGTTCCTACAATGAGCAGTTCTTC.

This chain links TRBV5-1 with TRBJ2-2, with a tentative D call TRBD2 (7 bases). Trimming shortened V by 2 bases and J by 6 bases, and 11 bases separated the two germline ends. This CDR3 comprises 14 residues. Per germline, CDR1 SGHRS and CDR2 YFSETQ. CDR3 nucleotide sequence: TGCGCCAGCAGCTTCAGGGGAGGGGCCGGGGAGCTGTTTTTT. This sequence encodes CASSFRGGAGELFF.

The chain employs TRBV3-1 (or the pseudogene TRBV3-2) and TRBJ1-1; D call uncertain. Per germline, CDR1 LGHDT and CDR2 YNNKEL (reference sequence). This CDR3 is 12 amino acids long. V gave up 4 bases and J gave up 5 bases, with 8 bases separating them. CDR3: CASSRVGTEAFF. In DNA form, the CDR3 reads TGTGCCAGCAGCCGTGTCGGGACTGAAGCTTTCTTT.

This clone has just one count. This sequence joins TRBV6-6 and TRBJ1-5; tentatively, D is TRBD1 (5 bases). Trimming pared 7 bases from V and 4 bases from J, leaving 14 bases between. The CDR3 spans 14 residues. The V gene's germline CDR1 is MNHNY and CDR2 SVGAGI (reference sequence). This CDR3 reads CASTPFQGNQPQHF. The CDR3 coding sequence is TGTGCCAGCACCCCATTCCAGGGTAATCAGCCCCAGCATTTT.

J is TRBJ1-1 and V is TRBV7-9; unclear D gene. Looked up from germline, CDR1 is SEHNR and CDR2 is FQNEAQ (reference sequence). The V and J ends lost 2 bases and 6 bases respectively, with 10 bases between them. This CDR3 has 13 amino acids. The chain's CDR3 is CASSLFELAEAFF. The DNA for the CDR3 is TGTGCCAGCAGCTTATTCGAGTTGGCTGAAGCTTTCTTT.